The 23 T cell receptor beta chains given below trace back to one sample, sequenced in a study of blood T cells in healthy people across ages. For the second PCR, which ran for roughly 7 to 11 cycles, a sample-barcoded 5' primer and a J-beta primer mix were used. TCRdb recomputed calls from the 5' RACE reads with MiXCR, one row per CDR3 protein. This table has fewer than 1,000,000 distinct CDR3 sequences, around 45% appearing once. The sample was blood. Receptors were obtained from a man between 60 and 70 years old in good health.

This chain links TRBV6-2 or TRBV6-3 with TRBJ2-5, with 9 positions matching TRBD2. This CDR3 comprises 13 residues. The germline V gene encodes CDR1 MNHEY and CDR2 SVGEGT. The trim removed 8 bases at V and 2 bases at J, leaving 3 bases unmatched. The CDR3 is CASGGLAQETQYF. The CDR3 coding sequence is TGTGCCAGCGGGGGACTAGCTCAAGAGACCCAGTACTTC.

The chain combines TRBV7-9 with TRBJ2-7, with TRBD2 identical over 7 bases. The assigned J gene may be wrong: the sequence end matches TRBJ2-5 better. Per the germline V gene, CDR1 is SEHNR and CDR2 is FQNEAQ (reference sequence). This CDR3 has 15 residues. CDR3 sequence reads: CASSLIDSGAETQYF. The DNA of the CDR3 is TGTGCCAGCAGCCTAATCGACAGCGGGGCGGAGACCCAGTACTTC.

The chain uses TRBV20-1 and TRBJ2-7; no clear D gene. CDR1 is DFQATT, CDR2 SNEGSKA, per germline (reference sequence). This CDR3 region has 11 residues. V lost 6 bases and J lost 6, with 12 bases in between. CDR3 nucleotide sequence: TGCAGTGCACCGACCCGTTGCGAGCAGTACTTC. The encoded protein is CSAPTRCEQYF.

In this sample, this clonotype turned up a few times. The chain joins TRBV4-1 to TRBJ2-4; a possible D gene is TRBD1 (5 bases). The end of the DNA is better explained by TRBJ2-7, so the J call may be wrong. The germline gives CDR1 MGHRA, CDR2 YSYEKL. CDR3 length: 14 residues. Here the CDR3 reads CASSREQTGTEQYF. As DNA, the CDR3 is TGCGCCAGCAGTAGAGAACAAACAGGTACCGAGCAGTACTTC.

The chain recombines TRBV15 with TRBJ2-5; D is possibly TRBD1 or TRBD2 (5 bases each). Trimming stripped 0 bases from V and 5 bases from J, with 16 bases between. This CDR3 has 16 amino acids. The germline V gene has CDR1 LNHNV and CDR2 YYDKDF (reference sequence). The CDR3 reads CATSRDRGSSRETQYF. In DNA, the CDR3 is TGTGCCACCAGCAGAGATCGGGGCAGCTCGAGGGAGACCCAGTACTTC. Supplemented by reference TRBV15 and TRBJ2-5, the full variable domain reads DAMVIQNPRYQVTQFGKPVTLSCSQTLNHNVMYWYQQKSSQAPKLLFHYYDKDFNNEADTPDNFQSRRPNTSFCFLDIRSPGLGDTAMYLCATSRDRGSSRETQYFGPGTRLLVL.

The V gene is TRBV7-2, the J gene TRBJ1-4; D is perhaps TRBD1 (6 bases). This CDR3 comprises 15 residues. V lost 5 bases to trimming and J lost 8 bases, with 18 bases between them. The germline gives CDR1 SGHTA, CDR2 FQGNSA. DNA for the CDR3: TGTGCCAGCAGCCTTACCGGGACATATAACGAAAAACTGTTTTTT. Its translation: CASSLTGTYNEKLFF.

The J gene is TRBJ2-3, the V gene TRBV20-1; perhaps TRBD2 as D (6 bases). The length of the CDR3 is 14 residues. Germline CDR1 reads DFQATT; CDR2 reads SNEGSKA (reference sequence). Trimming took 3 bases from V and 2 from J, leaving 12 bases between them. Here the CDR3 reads CSASRDWITDTQYF. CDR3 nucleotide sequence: TGCAGTGCTAGCCGGGACTGGATCACAGATACGCAGTATTTT.

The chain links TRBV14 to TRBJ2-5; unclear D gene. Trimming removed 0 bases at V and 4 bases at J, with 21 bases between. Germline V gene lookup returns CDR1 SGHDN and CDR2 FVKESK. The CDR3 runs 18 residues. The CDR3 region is CASSQDRDSLAVRETQYF. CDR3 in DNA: TGTGCCAGCAGCCAAGATCGTGATAGTTTGGCGGTTCGAGAGACCCAGTACTTC.

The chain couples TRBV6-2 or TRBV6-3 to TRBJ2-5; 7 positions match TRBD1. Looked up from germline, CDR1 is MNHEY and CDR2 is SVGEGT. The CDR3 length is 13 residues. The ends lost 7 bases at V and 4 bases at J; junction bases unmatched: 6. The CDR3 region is CASIEQGTETQYF. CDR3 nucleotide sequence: TGTGCCAGCATCGAACAGGGGACAGAGACCCAGTACTTC.

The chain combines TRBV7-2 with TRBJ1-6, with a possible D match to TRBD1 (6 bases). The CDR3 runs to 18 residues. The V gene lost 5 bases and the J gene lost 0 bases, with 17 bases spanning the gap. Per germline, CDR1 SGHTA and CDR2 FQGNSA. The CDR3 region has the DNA TGTGCCAGCAGCCGCCAGGGGAGCCAGGGCTCCTATAATTCACCCCTCCACTTT. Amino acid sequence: CASSRQGSQGSYNSPLHF.

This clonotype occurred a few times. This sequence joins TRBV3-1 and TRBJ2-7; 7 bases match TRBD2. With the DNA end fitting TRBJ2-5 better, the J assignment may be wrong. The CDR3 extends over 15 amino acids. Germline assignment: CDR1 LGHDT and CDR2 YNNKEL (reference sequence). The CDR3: CASSQDPGRGETQYF. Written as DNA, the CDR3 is TGTGCCAGCAGCCAAGATCCAGGGCGGGGGGAGACCCAGTACTTC.

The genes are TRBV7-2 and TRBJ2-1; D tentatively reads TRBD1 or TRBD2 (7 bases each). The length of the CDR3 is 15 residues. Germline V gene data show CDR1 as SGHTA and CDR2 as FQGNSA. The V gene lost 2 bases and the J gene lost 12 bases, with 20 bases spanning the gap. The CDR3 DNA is TGTGCCAGCAGCTTAAGGGGACAGCCACCGGGAGGGCAGTTCTTC. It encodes CASSLRGQPPGGQFF.

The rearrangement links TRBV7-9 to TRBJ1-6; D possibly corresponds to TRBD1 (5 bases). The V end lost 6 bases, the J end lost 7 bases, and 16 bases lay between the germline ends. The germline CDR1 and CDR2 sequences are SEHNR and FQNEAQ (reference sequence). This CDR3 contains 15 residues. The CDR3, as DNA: TGTGCCAGCAGTCCATTTGGGGGTTTCAATTCACCCCTCCACTTT. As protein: CASSPFGGFNSPLHF.

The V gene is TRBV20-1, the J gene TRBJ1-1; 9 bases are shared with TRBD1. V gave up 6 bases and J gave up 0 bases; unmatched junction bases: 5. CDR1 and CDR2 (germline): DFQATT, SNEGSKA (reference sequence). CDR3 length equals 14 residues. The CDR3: CSATGTGMNTEAFF. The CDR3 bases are TGCAGTGCGACCGGGACAGGGATGAACACTGAAGCTTTCTTT.

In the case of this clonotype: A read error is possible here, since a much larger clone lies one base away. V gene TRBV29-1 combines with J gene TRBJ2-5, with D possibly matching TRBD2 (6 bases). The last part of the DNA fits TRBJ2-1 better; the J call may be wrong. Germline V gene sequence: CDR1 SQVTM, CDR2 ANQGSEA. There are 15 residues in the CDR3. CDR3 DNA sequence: TGCAGCGTTGAAGATGAGGGACTGACCCAAGAGACCCAGTTCTTC. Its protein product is CSVEDEGLTQETQFF.

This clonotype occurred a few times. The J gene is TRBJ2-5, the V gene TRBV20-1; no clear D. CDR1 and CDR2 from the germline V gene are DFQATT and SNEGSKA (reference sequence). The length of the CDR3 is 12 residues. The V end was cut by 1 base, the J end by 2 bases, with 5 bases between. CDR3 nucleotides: TGCAGTGCTAGAGCCCAACAAGAGACCCAGTACTTC. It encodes CSARAQQETQYF.

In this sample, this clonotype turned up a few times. The CDR3 region is CASSVNSGGTEAFF. DNA for the CDR3: TGTGCCAGCAGCGTTAACTCAGGGGGGACTGAAGCTTTCTTT. The J gene is TRBJ1-1, the V gene TRBV9, with 7 nucleotides matching TRBD1. This CDR3 is 14 amino acids long. The V and J ends lost 2 bases and 5 bases, in that order; junction bases with no gene match: 6. Germline CDR1 reads SGDLS; CDR2 reads YYNGEE.

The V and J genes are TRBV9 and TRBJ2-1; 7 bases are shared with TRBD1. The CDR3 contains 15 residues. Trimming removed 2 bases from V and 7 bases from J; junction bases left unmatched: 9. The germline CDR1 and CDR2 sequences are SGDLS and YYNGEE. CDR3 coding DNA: TGTGCCAGCAGCGTTACAGGGGATGGGCGTAATGAGCAGTTCTTC. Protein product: CASSVTGDGRNEQFF.

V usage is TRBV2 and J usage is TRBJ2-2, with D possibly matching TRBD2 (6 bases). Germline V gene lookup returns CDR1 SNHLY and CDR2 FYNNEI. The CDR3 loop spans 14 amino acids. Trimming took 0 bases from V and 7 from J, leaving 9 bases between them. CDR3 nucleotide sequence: TGTGCCAGCAGTGAAGCGGGCGGGGTCGGGGAGCTGTTTTTT. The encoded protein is CASSEAGGVGELFF.

CDR3 residues: CASSGRCPDTQYF. CDR3 DNA: TGTGCCAGCAGCGGCCGGTGTCCAGATACGCAGTATTTT. The chain uses TRBV7-2 and TRBJ2-3, with D unresolved. The V end was cut by 5 bases, the J end by 4 bases, with 10 bases between. Germline V gene sequence: CDR1 SGHTA, CDR2 FQGNSA. The CDR3 loop spans 13 amino acids.

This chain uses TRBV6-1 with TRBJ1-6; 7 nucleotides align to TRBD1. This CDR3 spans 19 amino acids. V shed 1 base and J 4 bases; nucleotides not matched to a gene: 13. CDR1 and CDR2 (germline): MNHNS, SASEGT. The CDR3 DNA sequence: TGTGCCAGCAGTGAAGTGGTCGGTCGACAGGGTTTTTATAATTCACCCCTCCACTTT. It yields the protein CASSEVVGRQGFYNSPLHF.

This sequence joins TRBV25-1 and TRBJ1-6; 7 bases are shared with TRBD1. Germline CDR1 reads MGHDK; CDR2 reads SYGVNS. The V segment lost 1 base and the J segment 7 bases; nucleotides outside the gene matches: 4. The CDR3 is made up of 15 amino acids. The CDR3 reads CASSESLTGNSPLHF. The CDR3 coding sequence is TGTGCCAGCAGTGAATCCCTGACAGGGAATTCACCCCTCCACTTT.

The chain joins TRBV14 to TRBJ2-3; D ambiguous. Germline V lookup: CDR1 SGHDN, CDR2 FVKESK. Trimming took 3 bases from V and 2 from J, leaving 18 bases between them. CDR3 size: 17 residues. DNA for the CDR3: TGTGCCAGCAGCCACAAAACCCCGGTACTGAACACAGATACGCAGTATTTT. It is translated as CASSHKTPVLNTDTQYF.